This T cell receptor beta chain was recorded in a study of long-term antiretroviral therapy in people with HIV. Study observations and caveats: Repertoires looked antigen-experienced, with only a slight naive shift after ART. The study found that diversity rose after ART but stayed below transplant donor controls.

Inclusion required at least two post-ART and at least one pre-ART PBMC samples. Samples were assayed with immunoSEQ v3.0 at survey level. Data came from immunoSEQ multiplex PCR; TCRdb stores just in-frame clones and leaves some out. The sample lists fewer than 45,000 clones; over 90% were seen once. Note on this clone: The target antigen is unknown.

Germline V gene lookup returns CDR1 MDHEN and CDR2 SYDVKM. Trimming stripped 2 bases from V and 0 bases from J, with 13 bases between. CDR3 size: 16 residues. Sequencing used unsorted PBMCs, obtained 3.7 years after starting antiretroviral therapy. This receptor was taken from a woman aged 50 to 65 with HIV. This chain joins TRBV28 and TRBJ1-2; tentatively, D is TRBD1 (5 bases). The CDR3, as DNA: TGTGCCAGCAGTTTACATGGGGGTCTGCCTAACTATGGCTACACCTTC. Translation gives CASSLHGGLPNYGYTF.